A selection of T cell receptor beta chains follows, all from one sample in a study of cytomegalovirus exposure and HLA in healthy donors. Profiling relied on immunoSEQ multiplex PCR, and the TCRdb table lists in-frame clones only, not all of them. The sample contains approximately 220,000 clones, roughly 80% of which appear only once. Sequenced: PBMCs. Source of these receptors: a middle-aged man in good health and CMV-seropositive. The conserved cysteine and the conserved F or W are not part of the CDR3 here. D genes are given only for firm matches.

V: TRBV20-1; J: TRBJ2-2; D: -; CDR3: SASSGGELF
V: TRBV6-1; J: TRBJ2-2; D: -; CDR3: ASSEVIETGELF
V: TRBV11-3; J: TRBJ1-2; D: -; CDR3: ASSLDGGYGYT
V: TRBV27; J: TRBJ2-7; D: TRBD1; CDR3: ASSLFGTEVDEQY
V: TRBV27; J: TRBJ1-5; D: TRBD1; CDR3: ASSLSAGGANQPQH
V: TRBV5-6; J: TRBJ1-3; D: -; CDR3: ASSLAGDSSGNTIY
V: TRBV2; J: TRBJ2-5; D: -; CDR3: ASSEGGGHGGETQY
V: TRBV5-6; J: TRBJ2-7; D: -; CDR3: ASSLSLAYEQY
V: TRBV5-1; J: TRBJ2-6; D: TRBD1; CDR3: ASSFRTGMSGANVLT
V: TRBV4-2; J: -; D: -; CDR3: ASSQGVGDSSYEQY
V: TRBV6-5; J: TRBJ2-7; D: TRBD2; CDR3: ASVFHSGYYEQY
V: TRBV9; J: TRBJ1-1; D: -; CDR3: ASSGLSMNTEAF
V: TRBV5-6; J: TRBJ1-1; D: TRBD1; CDR3: ASSMTGSTEAF
V: TRBV19; J: TRBJ1-1; D: TRBD1; CDR3: ASSIGWTGSNLYTEAF
V: TRBV19; J: TRBJ1-2; D: -; CDR3: ASSIIGVDYGYT
V: TRBV6-5; J: TRBJ1-2; D: -; CDR3: ASSYSGQYYGYT
V: TRBV11-2; J: TRBJ2-1; D: -; CDR3: ASSAPAGGGRIYNEQF
V: TRBV11-3; J: TRBJ2-2; D: -; CDR3: ASSLWGENTGELF
V: TRBV7-8; J: TRBJ1-5; D: TRBD1; CDR3: ASSLVGGSSSNQPQH
V: TRBV7-9; J: TRBJ2-5; D: -; CDR3: ASSLGQGGQETQY
V: TRBV11-2; J: TRBJ1-1; D: -; CDR3: ASSLDLLTELNTEAF
V: TRBV7-3; J: TRBJ2-1; D: TRBD2; CDR3: ASSLVGTSGYNEQF
V: TRBV27; J: TRBJ2-7; D: TRBD2; CDR3: ASSKGLAMYEQY
V: TRBV27; J: TRBJ1-2; D: -; CDR3: ASSPFVNYGYT
V: TRBV5-1; J: TRBJ2-1; D: TRBD1; CDR3: ASTPTGGPYNEQF
V: TRBV5-1; J: TRBJ2-2; D: TRBD2; CDR3: ASSFLAGGAGELF
V: TRBV5-1; J: TRBJ2-1; D: TRBD2; CDR3: ASSLVAGGSDEQF
V: TRBV7-9; J: TRBJ2-2; D: TRBD2; CDR3: ASPPASGTGELF
V: TRBV29-1; J: TRBJ2-1; D: -; CDR3: SVADSSYNEQF
V: TRBV19; J: TRBJ2-5; D: TRBD1; CDR3: ASSRLTGDQETQY
V: TRBV2; J: TRBJ1-5; D: TRBD1; CDR3: ASSPGQGALGQPQH
V: TRBV5-8; J: TRBJ2-5; D: -; CDR3: ASSLTGVETQY
V: TRBV7-9; J: TRBJ2-7; D: -; CDR3: ASSAAISYEQY
V: TRBV19; J: TRBJ2-3; D: -; CDR3: ASSVGDTDTQY